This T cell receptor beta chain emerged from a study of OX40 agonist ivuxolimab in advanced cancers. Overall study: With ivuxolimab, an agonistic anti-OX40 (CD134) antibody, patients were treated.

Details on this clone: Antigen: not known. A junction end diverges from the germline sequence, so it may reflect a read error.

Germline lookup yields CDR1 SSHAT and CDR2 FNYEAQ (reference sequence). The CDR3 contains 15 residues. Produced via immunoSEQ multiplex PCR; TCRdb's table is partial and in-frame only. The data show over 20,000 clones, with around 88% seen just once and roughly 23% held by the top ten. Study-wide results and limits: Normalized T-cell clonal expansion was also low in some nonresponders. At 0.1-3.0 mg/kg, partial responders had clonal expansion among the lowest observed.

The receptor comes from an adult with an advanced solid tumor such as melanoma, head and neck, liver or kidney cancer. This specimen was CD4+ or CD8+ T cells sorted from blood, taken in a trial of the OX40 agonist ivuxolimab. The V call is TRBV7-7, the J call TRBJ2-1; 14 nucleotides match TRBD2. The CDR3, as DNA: TGTGCTAGCAGCCCGGGACTAGCGGGAGCTAATGAGCAGTTCTTC. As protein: CASSPGLAGANEQFF. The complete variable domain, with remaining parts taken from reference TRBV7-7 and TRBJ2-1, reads GAGVSQSPRYKVTKRGQDVTLRCDPISSHATLYWYQQALGQGPEFLTYFNYEAQPDKSGLPSDRFSAERPEGSISTLTIQRTEQRDSAMYRCASSPGLAGANEQFFGPGTRLTVL.